This T cell receptor (beta chain) was sequenced in a study of shared clonotypes between healthy human individuals (dated by TCRdb to 2020 to 2021). With respect to the entire study: Three men and a couple of women, aged 18 to 49 years, made up the cohort. Between about 0.85 and 9.5 billion PBMCs per donor were obtained by leukapheresis. To increase sequencing depth and limit assay-specific biases, TCR repertoire library preparation and sequencing were carried out by different laboratories using diverse techniques. To estimate repertoire size and how much clonotype sharing occurs between individuals, the study deeply sequenced the blood TCR repertoires of five healthy adults. For each donor, CD4 naive and CD4 memory were each run on three plates, CD8 naive on two plates, and CD8 memory on one plate.

Donors were healthy HIV-negative adults with no recently reported acute infections or vaccinations. Every donor was a Caucasian adult residing in Nashville, Tennessee, USA. CD4+ T cells were enriched by magnetic negative selection; naive cells were then positively selected on CD45RA, and the negative fraction formed the memory subset. Blood was obtained by leukapheresis, after which PBMCs were separated by Ficoll-Histopaque density gradient centrifugation and cryopreserved in liquid nitrogen vapor phase. Purity and quantity of every magnetically sorted T cell population were checked by analytical flow cytometry. Genomic DNA was isolated from every sorted fraction and measured by UV absorbance on a Nanodrop 2000c. Using the deep immunoSEQ assay, multiplex PCR amplified TCR CDR3 regions from genomic DNA. Genomic DNA extracted from each cell subset was distributed evenly over all wells of several immunoSEQ 96-well plates, and each plate served as one replicate. For sorted subsets, each replicate PCR was loaded with roughly 0.2 ug genomic DNA, equivalent to 30,000 to 35,000 T cell genomes. Purified libraries were measured with a Qubit 3.0 fluorometer, size-checked on a Bioanalyzer 2100, and measured again with the KAPA Library Quantification kit. A separate single-read 150-cycle Illumina NextSeq 550 flow cell was used to sequence each immunoSEQ 96-well plate. From the authors' description of their analysis: Because the immunoSEQ output included only junctional sequences and no quality scores, the filtering could not be the same as the filtering used for full-length reads. Sequences were annotated with PyIR, a Python wrapper for IgBLAST v1.9, and V/J genes and CDR3 were assigned using IMGT germline references. Any read was removed if the V/J assignment was weak (E-value above 1e-6), the CDR3 was missing, or the read contained stop codons, out-of-frame junctions, or ambiguous translated residues. V3J clonotypes were defined as sequences sharing an identical inferred V gene, J gene, and CDR3 amino acid sequence. The percentage overlap between two repertoires was calculated by dividing the number of shared unique clonotypes by the size of the smaller repertoire. Three approaches were used to assess repertoire richness: RTK rarefaction, the Chao1 estimator, and Recon v2.1 estimates of unobserved clonotypes. Generation probabilities were computed with OLGA for all TCRbeta clonotypes obtained by the gDNA method from four donors. TCRdb re-hosts the immuneACCESS table, in-frame sequences only. Its copies lack some clones; in the studies checked, an unresolved V gene accounts for under half of them, and the cause for the rest is not known. V and J calls plus clone size are reproduced from that table; the DNA served to infer D and trimming. The sample table lists about 2.4 million clones, approximately 93% of them with a count of one. The ten largest clones add up to roughly 0.39% of the sample.

Findings and caveats that apply to the study as a whole: Incomplete sequencing was indicated by rarefaction of sorted-subset datasets, despite the large sequencing depth. Sampling was restricted to blood, and TCR repertoires in tissue are likely to differ from TCR repertoires in blood. Because the study included only a small number of donors, the genetic and exposure-history diversity represented was limited. Pairwise subsampling led to the expectation that sequencing depth would affect the degree of clonotype sharing among donors. Across a few donors, around 5% of naive CD4, approximately 3.6% of naive CD8, under 2.5% of memory CD4, and about 0.44% of memory CD8 clonotypes were shared. Larger estimated clonotype richness was generally found for naive subsets than for memory subsets. Higher generation probabilities were observed for clonotypes shared by all four sorted-subset donors than for non-shared clonotypes.

As regards this clone: It lacks a known antigen. No much larger clone exists at a distance of one base, and base qualities are not known.

The sequence was obtained from a man younger than 35 in good health. Some clones in this sample may be carry-over from other donors' samples. The specimen sequenced was naive CD4+ T cells from PBMCs. Sample cell subset or site, as interpreted from the label and publication: CD45RA+ positively selected.

The DNA sequence is TGTGCCAGCAGTTTGGTAAGGGCTGAAAAACTGTTTTTT. Its protein is CASSLVRAEKLFF. The chain joins TRBV28 to TRBJ1-4; there is no confident call for the D gene. The trim is 3 bases for V and 7 bases for J, with a gap of 9 bases between the germline ends. The CDR3 holds 13 amino acids from the cysteine to the phenylalanine. The DNA shown is the 39-base CDR3, in frame from base 1. From a lookup of the germline V gene, CDR1 and CDR2 are MDHEN and SYDVKM.